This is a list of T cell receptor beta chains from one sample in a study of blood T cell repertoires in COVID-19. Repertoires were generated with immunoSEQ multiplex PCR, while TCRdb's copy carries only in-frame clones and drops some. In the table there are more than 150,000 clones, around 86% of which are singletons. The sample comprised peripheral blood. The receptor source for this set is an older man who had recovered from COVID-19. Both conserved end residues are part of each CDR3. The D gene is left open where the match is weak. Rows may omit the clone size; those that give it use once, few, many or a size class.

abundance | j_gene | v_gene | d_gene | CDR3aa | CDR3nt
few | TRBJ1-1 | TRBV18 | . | CATTMGGMNTEAFF | TGTGCCACAACCATGGGGGGGATGAACACTGAAGCTTTCTTT
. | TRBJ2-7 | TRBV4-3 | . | CASSQDGGTSYEQYF | TGCGCCAGCAGCCAAGATGGCGGCACATCGTACGAGCAGTACTTC
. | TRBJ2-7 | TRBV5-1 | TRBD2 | CASSLAARTSGAYEQYF | TGCGCCAGCAGCTTGGCGGCCCGGACTAGCGGAGCCTACGAGCAGTACTTC
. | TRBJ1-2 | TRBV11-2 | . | CASSTTDSTLGGYTF | TGTGCCAGCAGCACGACGGACAGCACCCTCGGTGGCTACACCTTC
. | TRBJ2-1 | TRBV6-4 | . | CASSETPGNEQFF | TGTGCCAGCAGTGAGACACCGGGAAATGAGCAGTTCTTC
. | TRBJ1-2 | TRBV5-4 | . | CASSPTDRNYGYTF | TGTGCCAGCAGCCCTACCGACAGGAACTATGGCTACACCTTC
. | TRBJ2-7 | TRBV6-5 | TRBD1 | CATQTQGKRQYF | TGTGCCACCCAGACACAGGGGAAACGGCAGTACTTC
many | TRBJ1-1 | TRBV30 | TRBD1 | CAWSESTGKMNTEAFF | TGTGCCTGGAGTGAGTCGACAGGGAAAATGAACACTGAAGCTTTCTTT
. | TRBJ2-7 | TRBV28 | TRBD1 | CASSLGQGRREQYF | TGTGCCAGCAGTTTAGGACAGGGACGAAGAGAGCAGTACTTC
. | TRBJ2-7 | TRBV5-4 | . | CASRRDLSSYEQYF | TGTGCCAGCAGGCGGGACTTAAGCTCCTACGAGCAGTACTTC
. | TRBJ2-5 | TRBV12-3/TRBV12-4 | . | CASRIQIQETQYF | TGTGCCAGCAGAATACAGATCCAAGAGACCCAGTACTTC
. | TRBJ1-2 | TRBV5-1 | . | CASSLDTSYGYTF | TGCGCCAGCAGCTTAGACACAAGCTATGGCTACACCTTC
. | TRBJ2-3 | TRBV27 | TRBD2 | CASSWGLVTDTQYF | TGTGCCAGCAGTTGGGGACTAGTCACAGATACGCAGTATTTT
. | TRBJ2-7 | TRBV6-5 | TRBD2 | CASSYTGRGEQYF | TGTGCCAGCAGTTACACCGGGAGGGGAGAGCAGTACTTC
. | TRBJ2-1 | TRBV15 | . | CATRFGAGWPNEQFF | TGTGCCACCAGGTTTGGGGCCGGGTGGCCCAATGAGCAGTTCTTC